The clone carrying this T cell receptor (beta chain) has a handful of counts. Its specificity is unknown. Researchers built TCR beta libraries using quantitative 5'-RACE with molecular barcodes. TCRdb independently ran MiXCR on the 5' RACE reads; one entry per CDR3 protein. The data contain 330,000 or so distinct CDR3 sequences, 7.5% to 9% of them singletons. The data were taken from a study of CD8 T cells in ankylosing spondylitis. Study-wide findings and caveats: Existing reports had already noted some motif variants in reactive arthritis synovial fluid and blood. Significantly higher representation of disease-linked clones was reported for matched ankylosing spondylitis synovial fluid. Relatively rare in peripheral blood, disease-linked clones were also CD8+. Characteristic of ankylosing spondylitis blood, it appeared, was a TCR beta motif comprising about eight highly homologous variants.

The receptor comes from a male donor with ankylosing spondylitis. The specimen sequenced was blood, either unsorted or a sorted T cell fraction (not recorded which).

The CDR3: CASSGRRDIPYEQYF. DNA of the CDR3: TGTGCCAGCAGCGGACGCCGTGACATCCCCTACGAGCAGTACTTC. The chain combines TRBV25-1 with TRBJ2-7; D uncertain. The germline V gene has CDR1 MGHDK and CDR2 SYGVNS. V dropped 6 bases and J dropped 2 bases, with 17 bases sitting between them. This CDR3 contains 15 residues.